The rows below give T cell receptor beta chains drawn from one sample of a study of blood T cell repertoires in COVID-19. This table comes from immunoSEQ multiplex PCR, and its TCRdb copy is limited to in-frame clones, with some not included. The sample has 200,000 to 300,000 clones, 83% seen once. The sequenced material came from peripheral blood. All receptors derive from a human donor in a cohort sampled during active COVID-19. Each CDR3 is given with its conserved first and last residue. The D gene is left open where the match is weak. Clone size is stated in some rows and not others, as once, few, many or a class when expanded.

abundance | d_gene | j_gene | v_gene | CDR3nt | CDR3aa
NA | NA | TRBJ1-1 | TRBV5-4 | TGTGCCAGCAGCTTTAATGGGGCGGGGAGGAACACTGAAGCTTTCTTT | CASSFNGAGRNTEAFF
few | NA | TRBJ2-1 | TRBV2 | TGTGCCAGCAGTGAATCGGGAAACTACAATGAGCAGTTCTTC | CASSESGNYNEQFF
NA | NA | TRBJ1-5 | TRBV7-2 | TGTGCCAGCACCGACAGATTCAATCAGCCCCAGCATTTT | CASTDRFNQPQHF
NA | TRBD2 | TRBJ2-1 | TRBV5-1 | TGCGCCAGCAGCTTGGCGGGACTAGCGGGACGCAATGAGCAGTTCTTC | CASSLAGLAGRNEQFF
NA | NA | TRBJ1-1 | TRBV3-1/TRBV3-2 | TGTGCCAGCAGCCAGAGATACACTGAAGCTTTCTTT | CASSQRYTEAFF
NA | TRBD1 | TRBJ2-5 | TRBV19 | TGTGCCAGTAGTATTGGGACAGGGGCGCTAGAGACCCAGTACTTC | CASSIGTGALETQYF
NA | NA | TRBJ2-7 | TRBV7-2 | TGTGCCAGCAGCTTCTCTAGTGGGCAGGGCGGCGAGCAGTACTTC | CASSFSSGQGGEQYF
NA | NA | TRBJ2-2 | TRBV28 | TGTGCCAGCAGTCCATACCTCGGAGGGGCTACCGGGGAGCTGTTTTTT | CASSPYLGGATGELFF
NA | NA | TRBJ2-4 | TRBV10-2 | TGCGCCAGCAGTGTAGATCGCAGGGCGGGGAACATTCAGTACTTC | CASSVDRRAGNIQYF
NA | TRBD1 | TRBJ2-3 | TRBV24-1 | TGTGCCACCAGAACAACAGGGGGCGCAGATACGCAGTATTTT | CATRTTGGADTQYF
NA | NA | TRBJ2-2 | TRBV7-9 | TGTGCGAGTCTGGCGGCCTCAAGCACCGGGGAGCTGTTTTTT | CASLAASSTGELFF
NA | NA | TRBJ2-3 | TRBV6-6 | TGTGCCAGCAGCAGGAGAGGGATTAGCACAGATACGCAGTATTTT | CASSRRGISTDTQYF
NA | NA | TRBJ2-7 | TRBV10-1 | TGCGCCAGCAGTGAGCATCTGTCGGGAGAGCAGTACTTC | CASSEHLSGEQYF
NA | NA | TRBJ2-1 | TRBV2 | TGTGCCAGCAGTCAAATTATCCTCCGGGTCTTC | CASSQIILRVF
NA | TRBD1 | TRBJ2-7 | TRBV5-5 | TGTGCCAGCAGCTTCCCGGGACAGGGGAAGCTAGAATACTCCTACGAGCAGTACTTC | CASSFPGQGKLEYSYEQYF
NA | NA | TRBJ1-2 | TRBV21-1 | TGTGCCAGCAGCAAAGAGCTCCTCTACAGGGGGTACTCCAATGGCTACACCTTC | CASSKELLYRGYSNGYTF
NA | TRBD1 | TRBJ1-1 | TRBV6-5 | TGTGCCAGCAGTCGGGACAGGGGCACTGAAGCTTTCTTT | CASSRDRGTEAFF
NA | NA | TRBJ1-3 | TRBV9 | TGTGCCAGCACCTGGGGCAGTGGAGACTCTGGAAACACCATATATTTT | CASTWGSGDSGNTIYF
NA | NA | TRBJ2-5 | TRBV5-6 | TGTGCCAGCAGCTGGAGGCAGAGCCAAGAGACCCAGTACTTC | CASSWRQSQETQYF
NA | TRBD1 | TRBJ1-4 | TRBV2 | TGTGCCAGCAGTCGGACAGGGGGAACTAATGAAAAACTGTTTTTT | CASSRTGGTNEKLFF
NA | TRBD1 | TRBJ2-1 | TRBV10-1 | TGCGCCAGCAGTATCCGGGACAGGGGGATTGATGAGCAGTTCTTC | CASSIRDRGIDEQFF
NA | NA | TRBJ2-3 | TRBV7-9 | TGTGCCAGCAGCTTATCCGGAGGCACAGATACGCAGTATTTT | CASSLSGGTDTQYF
NA | NA | TRBJ2-7 | TRBV5-1 | TGCGCCAGCAGCGTTTTAGACTCCTACGAGCAGTACTTC | CASSVLDSYEQYF
NA | NA | TRBJ2-5 | TRBV7-9 | TGTGCCAGCAGCTTAGCGGCGGGAAGCGAGCAAGAGACCCAGTACTTC | CASSLAAGSEQETQYF
medium-sized | TRBD1 | TRBJ1-2 | TRBV6-5 | TGTGCCAGCAGTTACTCACGGACAGGGGGTGGCTATGGCTACACCTTC | CASSYSRTGGGYGYTF
NA | NA | TRBJ2-1 | TRBV27 | TGTGCCACCTACAGGGAGAGTGACAATGAGCAGTTCTTC | CATYRESDNEQFF
NA | NA | TRBJ2-5 | TRBV3-1/TRBV3-2 | TGTGCCAGCAGCCGATCAGGGGAGACCCAGTACTTC | CASSRSGETQYF
NA | NA | TRBJ1-2 | TRBV5-1 | TGCGCCAGCAGCGAGGCAGGGACTAACTATGGCTACACCTTC | CASSEAGTNYGYTF
NA | NA | TRBJ2-5 | TRBV19 | TGTGCCAGTAGTACTCCCGGGAAGCAAGAGACCCAGTACTTC | CASSTPGKQETQYF
NA | TRBD2 | TRBJ2-5 | TRBV5-5 | TGTGCCAGCAGCCCGGGACTAGCGGGGGGGTACCAAGAGACCCAGTACTTC | CASSPGLAGGYQETQYF
NA | TRBD1 | TRBJ1-1 | TRBV7-9 | TGTGCCAGCAGCTTATTTACGTACGACAGGGGGAACACTGAAGCTTTCTTT | CASSLFTYDRGNTEAFF
NA | NA | TRBJ2-3 | TRBV18 | TGTGCCAGCTCACCACCGGGGGAGGCGGATACGCAGTATTTT | CASSPPGEADTQYF
NA | NA | TRBJ2-3 | TRBV7-3 | TGTGCCAGCAGCTTAAACGGTTACGCGCGTCTAAGCACAGATACGCAGTATTTT | CASSLNGYARLSTDTQYF
NA | TRBD2 | TRBJ2-1 | TRBV5-1 | TGCGCCAGCAGCTCGGGGGGTCCAGTGTACAATGAGCAGTTCTTC | CASSSGGPVYNEQFF
NA | NA | TRBJ2-3 | TRBV10-3 | TGTGCCATCAGTACTAGGTCATCTGACGTTGATACGCAGTATTTT | CAISTRSSDVDTQYF
NA | NA | TRBJ2-7 | TRBV11-3 | TGTGCCAGCAGCTTATCATGGGGGCAGAGCTCCTACGAGCAGTACTTC | CASSLSWGQSSYEQYF
NA | NA | TRBJ1-4 | TRBV7-9 | TGTGCCAGCAGCTTAGGGCAGAACAAACTGTTTTTT | CASSLGQNKLFF
NA | TRBD1 | TRBJ2-7 | TRBV5-1 | TGCGCCAGCAGCCCCGGGACAGCATACGAGCAGTACTTC | CASSPGTAYEQYF
NA | NA | TRBJ1-5 | TRBV11-2 | TGTGCCAGCAGCTTAGGCGGGTCTCGTCAGCCCCAGCATTTT | CASSLGGSRQPQHF
NA | NA | TRBJ2-3 | TRBV7-2 | TGTGCCAGCAGCTTAAACAGGGATATAGATACGCAGTATTTT | CASSLNRDIDTQYF
NA | NA | TRBJ1-6 | TRBV19 | TGTGCCAGTAGTACAGGGAATTCACCCCTCCACTTT | CASSTGNSPLHF
NA | NA | TRBJ1-4 | TRBV11-2 | TGTGCCAGCAGCTTATTTCGGAGGGAAGGTGAAAAACTGTTTTTT | CASSLFRREGEKLFF
NA | NA | TRBJ1-1 | TRBV11-2 | TGTGCCAGCAGCTCCGGGACTTCGAACACTGAAGCTTTCTTT | CASSSGTSNTEAFF
NA | TRBD2 | TRBJ2-7 | TRBV24-1 | TGTGCCACCAGTGGTGGGACTAGCGGAAACTACGAGCAGTACTTC | CATSGGTSGNYEQYF
NA | TRBD1 | TRBJ1-3 | TRBV5-4 | TGTGCCAGCAGGTCGGACAGGGGAGGAAACACCATATATTTT | CASRSDRGGNTIYF
NA | NA | TRBJ1-2 | TRBV2 | TGTGCCAGCAGACTGGACACCGTTGGTGGCTACACCTTC | CASRLDTVGGYTF
NA | NA | TRBJ1-5 | TRBV27 | TGTGCCAGCAGACTCTCAGGAGGGGAGGTTAGCAATCAGCCCCAGCATTTT | CASRLSGGEVSNQPQHF
NA | NA | TRBJ1-1 | TRBV27 | TGTGCCAGCATTTGGGGCTCCGAAGCTTTCTTT | CASIWGSEAFF
NA | TRBD1 | TRBJ2-4 | TRBV14 | TGTGCCAGCAGCCAACGGGACAGGGGGGGTATGGCCAAAAACATTCAGTACTTC | CASSQRDRGGMAKNIQYF
few | NA | TRBJ2-7 | TRBV14 | TGTGCCAGCAGCCAAGATCTTACCAGGGGCCACGAGCAGTACTTC | CASSQDLTRGHEQYF
NA | NA | TRBJ2-7 | TRBV10-2 | TGCGCCAGCAGTGGGCAACAGGCCTACGAGCAGTACTTC | CASSGQQAYEQYF
NA | TRBD1 | TRBJ1-2 | TRBV5-5 | TGTGCCAGCAGCTTGGCCTCGGCAGGGGGTAGCTACACCTTC | CASSLASAGGSYTF
few | NA | TRBJ2-3 | TRBV10-3 | TGTGCCATTTACACAGATACGCAGTATTTT | CAIYTDTQYF
NA | NA | TRBJ1-6 | TRBV27 | TGTGCCAGCAGAGGATCACAGGGCTCCTATAATTCACCCCTCCACTTT | CASRGSQGSYNSPLHF
NA | NA | TRBJ2-1 | TRBV7-9 | TGTGCCAGCAGCCGCCCGGCGGGCTCCTACAATGAGCAGTTCTTC | CASSRPAGSYNEQFF
NA | NA | TRBJ2-7 | TRBV11-3 | TGTGCCAGCAGCCCGGGACATTCGGGGCTCAACGAGCAGTACTTC | CASSPGHSGLNEQYF
once | TRBD2 | TRBJ2-1 | TRBV6-4 | TGTGCCAGCAGTCGGCTGGCTAGCGGGAAGGAGAATGAGCAGTTCTTC | CASSRLASGKENEQFF
once | TRBD2 | TRBJ2-3 | TRBV3-1/TRBV3-2 | TGTGCCAGCAGCTACGGGGGGGCGGGCACAGATACGCAGTATTTT | CASSYGGAGTDTQYF